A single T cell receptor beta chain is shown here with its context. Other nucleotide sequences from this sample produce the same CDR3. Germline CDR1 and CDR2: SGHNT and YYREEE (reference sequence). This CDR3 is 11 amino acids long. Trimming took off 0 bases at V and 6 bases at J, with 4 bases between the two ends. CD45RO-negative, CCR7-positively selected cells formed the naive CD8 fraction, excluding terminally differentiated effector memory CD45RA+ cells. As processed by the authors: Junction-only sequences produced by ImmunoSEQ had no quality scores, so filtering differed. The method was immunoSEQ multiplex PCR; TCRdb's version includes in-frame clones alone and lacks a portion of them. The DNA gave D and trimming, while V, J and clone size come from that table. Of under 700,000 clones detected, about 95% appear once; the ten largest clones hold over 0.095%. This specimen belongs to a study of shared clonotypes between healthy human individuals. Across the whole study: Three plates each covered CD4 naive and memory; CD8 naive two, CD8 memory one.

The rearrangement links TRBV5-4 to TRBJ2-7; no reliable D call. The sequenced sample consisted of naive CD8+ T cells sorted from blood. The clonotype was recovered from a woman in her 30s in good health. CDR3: CASSLGGEQYF. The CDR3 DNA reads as TGTGCCAGCAGCTTGGGGGGCGAGCAGTACTTC. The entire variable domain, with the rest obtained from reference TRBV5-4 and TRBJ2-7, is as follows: ETGVTQSPTHLIKTRGQQVTLRCSSQSGHNTVSWYQQALGQGPQFIFQYYREEENGRGNFPPRFSGLQFPNYSSELNVNALELDDSALYLCASSLGGEQYFGPGTRLTVT.